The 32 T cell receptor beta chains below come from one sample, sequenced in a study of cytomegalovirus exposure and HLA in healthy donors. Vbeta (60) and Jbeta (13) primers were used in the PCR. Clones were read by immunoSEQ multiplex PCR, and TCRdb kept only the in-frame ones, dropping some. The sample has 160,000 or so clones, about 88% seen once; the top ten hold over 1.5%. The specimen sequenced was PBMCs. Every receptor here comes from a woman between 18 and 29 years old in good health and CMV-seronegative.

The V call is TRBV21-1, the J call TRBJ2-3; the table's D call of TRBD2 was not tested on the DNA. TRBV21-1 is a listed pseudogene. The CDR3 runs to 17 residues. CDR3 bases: TGTGCCAGCAGCAAAGATGTAGGGACTCAACGCACAGATACGCAGTATTTT. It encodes CASSKDVGTQRTDTQYF.

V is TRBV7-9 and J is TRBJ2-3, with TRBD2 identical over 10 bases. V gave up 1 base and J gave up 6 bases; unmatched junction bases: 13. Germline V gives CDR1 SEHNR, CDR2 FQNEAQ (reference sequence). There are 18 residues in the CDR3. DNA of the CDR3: TGTGCCAGCAGCTTAGGCCAGGGGAGCGGGGGGGCCCGTGATACGCAGTATTTT. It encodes CASSLGQGSGGARDTQYF.

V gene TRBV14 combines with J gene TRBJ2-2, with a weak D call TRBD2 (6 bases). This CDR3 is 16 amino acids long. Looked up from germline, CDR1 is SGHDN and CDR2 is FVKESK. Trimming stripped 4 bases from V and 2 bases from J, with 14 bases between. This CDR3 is CASSLSGWYNTGELFF. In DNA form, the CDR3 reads TGTGCCAGCAGCCTAAGCGGGTGGTACAACACCGGGGAGCTGTTTTTT.

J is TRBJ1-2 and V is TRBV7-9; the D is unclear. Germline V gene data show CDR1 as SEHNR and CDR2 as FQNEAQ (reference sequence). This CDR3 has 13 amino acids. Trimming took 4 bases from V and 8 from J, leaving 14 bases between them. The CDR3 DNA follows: TGTGCCAGCAGCTCCCGAGGACTCTCAGGCTACACCTTC. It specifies CASSSRGLSGYTF.

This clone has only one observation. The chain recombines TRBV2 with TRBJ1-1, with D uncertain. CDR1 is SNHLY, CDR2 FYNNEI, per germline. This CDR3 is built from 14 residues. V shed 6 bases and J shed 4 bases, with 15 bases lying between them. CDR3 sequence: CASSPTGFGTEAFF. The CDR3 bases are TGTGCCAGCAGCCCGACGGGTTTCGGCACTGAAGCTTTCTTT.

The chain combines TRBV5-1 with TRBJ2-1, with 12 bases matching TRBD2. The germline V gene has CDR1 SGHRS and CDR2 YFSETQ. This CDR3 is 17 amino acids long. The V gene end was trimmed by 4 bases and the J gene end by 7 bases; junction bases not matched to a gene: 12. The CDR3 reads CASSTLPGLAGRNEQFF. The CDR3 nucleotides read TGCGCCAGCAGCACCCTACCGGGACTAGCGGGTCGTAATGAGCAGTTCTTC.

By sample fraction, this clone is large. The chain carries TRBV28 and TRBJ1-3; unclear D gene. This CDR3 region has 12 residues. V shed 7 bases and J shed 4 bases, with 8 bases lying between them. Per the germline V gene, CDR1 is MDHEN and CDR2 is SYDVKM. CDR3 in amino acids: CASTGGGNTIYF. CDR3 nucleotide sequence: TGTGCCAGCACCGGCGGGGGAAACACCATATATTTT.

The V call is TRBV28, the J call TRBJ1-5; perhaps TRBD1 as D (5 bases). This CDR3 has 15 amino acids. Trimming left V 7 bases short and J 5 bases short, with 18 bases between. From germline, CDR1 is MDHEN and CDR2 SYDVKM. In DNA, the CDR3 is TGTGCCAGCACCCCTACTCAGGCAGGGTATCAGCCCCAGCATTTT. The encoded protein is CASTPTQAGYQPQHF.

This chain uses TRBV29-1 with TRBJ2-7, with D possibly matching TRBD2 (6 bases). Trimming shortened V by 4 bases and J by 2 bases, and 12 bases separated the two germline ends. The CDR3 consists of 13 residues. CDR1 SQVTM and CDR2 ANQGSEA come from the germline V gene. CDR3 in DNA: TGCAGCGTTGTAAGGGACTCACCCTACGAGCAGTACTTC. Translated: CSVVRDSPYEQYF.

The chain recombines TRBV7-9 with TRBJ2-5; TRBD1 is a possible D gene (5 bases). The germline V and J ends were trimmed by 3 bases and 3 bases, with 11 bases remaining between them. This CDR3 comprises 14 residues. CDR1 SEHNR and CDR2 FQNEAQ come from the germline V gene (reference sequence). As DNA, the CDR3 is TGTGCCAGCAGCTTCGGGCAGGGAAAAGAGACCCAGTACTTC. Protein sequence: CASSFGQGKETQYF.

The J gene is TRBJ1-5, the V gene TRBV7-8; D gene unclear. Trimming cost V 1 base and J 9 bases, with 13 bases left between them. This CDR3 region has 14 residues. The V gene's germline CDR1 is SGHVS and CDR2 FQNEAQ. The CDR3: CASSLVAGSGPQHF. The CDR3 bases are TGTGCCAGCAGCTTAGTGGCAGGCTCCGGGCCCCAGCATTTT.

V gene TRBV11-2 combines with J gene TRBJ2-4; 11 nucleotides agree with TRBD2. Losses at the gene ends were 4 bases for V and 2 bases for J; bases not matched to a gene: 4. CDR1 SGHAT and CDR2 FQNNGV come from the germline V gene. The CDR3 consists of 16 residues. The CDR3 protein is CASSSIAGGPKNIQYF. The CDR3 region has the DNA TGTGCCAGCAGCTCAATAGCGGGAGGGCCCAAAAACATTCAGTACTTC.

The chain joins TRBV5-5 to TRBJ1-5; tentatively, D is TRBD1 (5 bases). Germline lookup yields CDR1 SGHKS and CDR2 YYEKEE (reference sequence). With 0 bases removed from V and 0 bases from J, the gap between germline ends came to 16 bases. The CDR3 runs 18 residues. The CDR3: CASSLATAGPYSNQPQHF. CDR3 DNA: TGTGCCAGCAGCTTGGCTACGGCGGGACCTTATAGCAATCAGCCCCAGCATTTT.

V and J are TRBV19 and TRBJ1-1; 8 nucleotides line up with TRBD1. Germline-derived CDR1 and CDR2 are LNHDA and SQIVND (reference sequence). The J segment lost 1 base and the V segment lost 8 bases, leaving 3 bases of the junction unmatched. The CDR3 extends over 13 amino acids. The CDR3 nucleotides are TGTGCCAGTGACAGGGGTTGGAACACTGAAGCTTTCTTT. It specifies CASDRGWNTEAFF.

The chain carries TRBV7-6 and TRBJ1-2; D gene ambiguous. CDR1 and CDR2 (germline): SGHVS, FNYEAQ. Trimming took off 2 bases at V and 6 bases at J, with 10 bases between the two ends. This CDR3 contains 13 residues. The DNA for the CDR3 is TGTGCCAGCAGCTTAACCCCCACAAATGGCTACACCTTC. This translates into CASSLTPTNGYTF.

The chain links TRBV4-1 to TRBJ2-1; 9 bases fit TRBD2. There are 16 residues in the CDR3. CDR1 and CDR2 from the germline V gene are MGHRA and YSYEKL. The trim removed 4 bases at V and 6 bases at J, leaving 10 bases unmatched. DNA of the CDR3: TGCGCCAGCAGCCCCCGAGATAGCGGGAGATTCAATGAGCAGTTCTTC. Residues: CASSPRDSGRFNEQFF.

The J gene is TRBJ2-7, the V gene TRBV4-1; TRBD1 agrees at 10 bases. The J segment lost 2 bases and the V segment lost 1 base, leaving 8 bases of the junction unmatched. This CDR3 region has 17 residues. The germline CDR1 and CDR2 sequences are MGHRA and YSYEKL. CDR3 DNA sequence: TGCGCCAGCAGCCAAGCCCCGGGACAGGGGAATCCCTACGAGCAGTACTTC. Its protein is CASSQAPGQGNPYEQYF.

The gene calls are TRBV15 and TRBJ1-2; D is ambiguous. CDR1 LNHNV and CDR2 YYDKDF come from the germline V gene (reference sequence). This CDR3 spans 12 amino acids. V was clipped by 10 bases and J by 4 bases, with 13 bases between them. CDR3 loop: CAIWQRRYGYTF. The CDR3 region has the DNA TGTGCCATCTGGCAGCGCCGCTATGGCTACACCTTC.

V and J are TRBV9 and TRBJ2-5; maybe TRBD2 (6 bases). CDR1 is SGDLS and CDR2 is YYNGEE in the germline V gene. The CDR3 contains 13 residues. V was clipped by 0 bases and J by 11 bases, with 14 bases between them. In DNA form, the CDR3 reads TGTGCCAGCAGCGTAGGGGCCCCGGGGGAGCAGTACTTC. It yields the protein CASSVGAPGEQYF.

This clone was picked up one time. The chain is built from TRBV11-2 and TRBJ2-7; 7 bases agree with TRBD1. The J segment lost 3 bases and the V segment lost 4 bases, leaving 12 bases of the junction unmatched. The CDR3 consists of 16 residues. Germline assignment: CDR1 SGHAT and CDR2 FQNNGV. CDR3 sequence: CASSSPLGQRDYEQYF. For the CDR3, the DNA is TGTGCCAGCAGCTCACCCCTGGGACAGAGGGACTACGAGCAGTACTTC.

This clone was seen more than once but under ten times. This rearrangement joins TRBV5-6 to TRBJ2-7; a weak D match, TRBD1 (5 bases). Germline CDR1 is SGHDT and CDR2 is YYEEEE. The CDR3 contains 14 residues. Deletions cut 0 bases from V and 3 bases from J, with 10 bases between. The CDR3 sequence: CASSLGGGSYEQYF. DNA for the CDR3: TGTGCCAGCAGCTTGGGGGGCGGAAGCTACGAGCAGTACTTC.

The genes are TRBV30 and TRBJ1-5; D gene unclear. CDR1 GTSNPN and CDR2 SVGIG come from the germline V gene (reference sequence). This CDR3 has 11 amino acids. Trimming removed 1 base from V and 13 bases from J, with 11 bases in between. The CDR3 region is CAWSGGDSQHF. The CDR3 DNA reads TGTGCCTGGAGTGGCGGGGATTCGCAGCATTTT.

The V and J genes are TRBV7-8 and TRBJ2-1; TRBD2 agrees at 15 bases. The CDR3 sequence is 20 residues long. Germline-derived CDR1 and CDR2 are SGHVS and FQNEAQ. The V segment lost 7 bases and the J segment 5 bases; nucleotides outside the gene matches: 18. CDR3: CASTLRTSGRARLRDNEQFF. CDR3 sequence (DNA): TGTGCCAGCACCCTTCGGACTAGCGGGAGGGCTCGCCTTAGGGACAATGAGCAGTTCTTC.

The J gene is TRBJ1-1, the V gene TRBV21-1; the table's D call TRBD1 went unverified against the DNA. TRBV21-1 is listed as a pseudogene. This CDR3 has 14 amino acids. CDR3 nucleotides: TGTGCCAGCTGCCTACAGGGAGCGAACACTGAAGCTTTCTTT. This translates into CASCLQGANTEAFF.

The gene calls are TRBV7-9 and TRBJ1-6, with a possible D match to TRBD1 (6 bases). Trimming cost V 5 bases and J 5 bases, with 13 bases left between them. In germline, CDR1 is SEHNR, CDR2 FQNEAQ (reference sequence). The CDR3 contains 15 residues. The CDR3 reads CASSQETGDNSPLHF. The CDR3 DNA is TGTGCCAGCAGCCAAGAGACAGGTGATAATTCACCCCTCCACTTT.

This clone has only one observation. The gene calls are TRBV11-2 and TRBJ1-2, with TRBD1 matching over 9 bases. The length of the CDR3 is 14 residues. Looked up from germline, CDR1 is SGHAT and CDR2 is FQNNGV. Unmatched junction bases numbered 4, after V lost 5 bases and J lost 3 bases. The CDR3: CASSNTGGDYGYTF. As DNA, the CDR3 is TGTGCCAGCAGCAACACAGGGGGCGACTATGGCTACACCTTC.

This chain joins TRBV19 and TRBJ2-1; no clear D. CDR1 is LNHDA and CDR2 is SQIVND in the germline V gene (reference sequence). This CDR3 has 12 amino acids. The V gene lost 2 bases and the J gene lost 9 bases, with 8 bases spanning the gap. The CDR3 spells CASSILAGEQFF. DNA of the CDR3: TGTGCCAGTAGTATACTGGCAGGTGAGCAGTTCTTC.

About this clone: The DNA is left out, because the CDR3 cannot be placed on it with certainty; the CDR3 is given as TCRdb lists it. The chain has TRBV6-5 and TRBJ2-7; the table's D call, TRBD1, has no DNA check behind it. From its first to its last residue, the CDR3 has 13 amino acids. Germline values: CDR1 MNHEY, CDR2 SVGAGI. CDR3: CASSYIFGAGIVF.

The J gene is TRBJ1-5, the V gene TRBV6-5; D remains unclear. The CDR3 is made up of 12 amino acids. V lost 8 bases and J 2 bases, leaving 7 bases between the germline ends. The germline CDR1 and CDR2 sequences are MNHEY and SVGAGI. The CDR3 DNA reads TGTGCCAGCGGGAGAGGCAATCAGCCCCAGCATTTT. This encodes CASGRGNQPQHF.

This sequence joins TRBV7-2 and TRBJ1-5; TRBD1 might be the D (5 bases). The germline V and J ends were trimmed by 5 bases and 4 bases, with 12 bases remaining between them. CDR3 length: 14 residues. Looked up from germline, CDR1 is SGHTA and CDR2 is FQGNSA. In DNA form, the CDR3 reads TGTGCCAGCAGCCCTACGGGGGAAAATCAGCCCCAGCATTTT. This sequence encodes CASSPTGENQPQHF.

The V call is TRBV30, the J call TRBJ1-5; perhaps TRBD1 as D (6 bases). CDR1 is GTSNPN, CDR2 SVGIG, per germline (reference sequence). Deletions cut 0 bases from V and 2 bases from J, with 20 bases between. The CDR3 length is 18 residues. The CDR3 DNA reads TGTGCCTGGAGTGTAAGGATGGGGGCAGGGCGCGGCAATCAGCCCCAGCATTTT. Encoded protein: CAWSVRMGAGRGNQPQHF.

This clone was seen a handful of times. CDR3 in amino acids: CATSRDRGPNEKLFF. For the CDR3, the DNA is TGTGCCACCAGCAGGGACAGGGGTCCTAATGAAAAACTGTTTTTT. This chain uses TRBV10-3 with TRBJ1-4; TRBD1 agrees at 10 bases. Germline V lookup: CDR1 ENHRY, CDR2 SYGVKD. J was trimmed by 3 bases and V by 10 bases; bases with no gene match: 8. The CDR3 runs to 15 residues.